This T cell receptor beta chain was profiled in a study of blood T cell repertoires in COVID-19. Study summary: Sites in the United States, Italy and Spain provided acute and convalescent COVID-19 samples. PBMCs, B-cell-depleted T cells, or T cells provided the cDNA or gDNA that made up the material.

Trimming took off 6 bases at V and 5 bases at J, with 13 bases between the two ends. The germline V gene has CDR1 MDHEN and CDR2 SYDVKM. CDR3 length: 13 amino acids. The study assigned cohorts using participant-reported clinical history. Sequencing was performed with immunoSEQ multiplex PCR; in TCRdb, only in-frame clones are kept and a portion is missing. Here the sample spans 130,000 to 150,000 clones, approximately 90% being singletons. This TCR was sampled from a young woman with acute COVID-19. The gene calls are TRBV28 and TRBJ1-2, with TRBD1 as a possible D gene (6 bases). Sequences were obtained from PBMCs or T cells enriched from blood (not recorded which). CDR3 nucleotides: TGTGCCAGCAGCCCGGGGGGGCAGTATGGCTACACCTTC. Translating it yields CASSPGGQYGYTF.